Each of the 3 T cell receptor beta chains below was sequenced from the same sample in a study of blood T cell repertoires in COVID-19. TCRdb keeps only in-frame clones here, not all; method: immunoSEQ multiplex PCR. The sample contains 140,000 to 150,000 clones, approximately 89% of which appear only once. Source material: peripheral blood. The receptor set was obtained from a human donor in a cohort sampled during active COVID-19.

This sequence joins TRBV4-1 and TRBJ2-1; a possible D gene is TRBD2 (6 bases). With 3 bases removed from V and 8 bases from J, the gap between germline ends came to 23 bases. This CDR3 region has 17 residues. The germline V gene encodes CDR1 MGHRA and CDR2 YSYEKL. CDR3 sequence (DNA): TGCGCCAGCAGCCACCGGGATCGGGCCGGGGGAACGGATGAGCAGTTCTTC. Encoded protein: CASSHRDRAGGTDEQFF.

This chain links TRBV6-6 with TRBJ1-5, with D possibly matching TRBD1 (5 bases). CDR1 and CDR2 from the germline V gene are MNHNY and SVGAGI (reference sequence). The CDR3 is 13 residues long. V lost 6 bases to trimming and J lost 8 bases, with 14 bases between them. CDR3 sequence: CASRGLPDEPQHF. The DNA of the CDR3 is TGTGCCAGCAGGGGACTCCCTGATGAGCCCCAGCATTTT.

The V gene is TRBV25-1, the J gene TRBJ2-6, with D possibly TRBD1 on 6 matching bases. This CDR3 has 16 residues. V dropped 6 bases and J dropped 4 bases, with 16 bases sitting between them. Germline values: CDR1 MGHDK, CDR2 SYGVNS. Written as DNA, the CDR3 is TGTGCCAGCAGGGGCACCTCGGACAGCGGGGCCAACGTCCTGACTTTC. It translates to CASRGTSDSGANVLTF. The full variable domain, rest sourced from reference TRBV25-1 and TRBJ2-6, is EADIYQTPRYLVIGTGKKITLECSQTMGHDKMYWYQQDPGMELHLIHYSYGVNSTEKGDLSSESTVSRIRTEHFPLTLESARPSHTSQYLCASRGTSDSGANVLTFGAGSRLTVL.